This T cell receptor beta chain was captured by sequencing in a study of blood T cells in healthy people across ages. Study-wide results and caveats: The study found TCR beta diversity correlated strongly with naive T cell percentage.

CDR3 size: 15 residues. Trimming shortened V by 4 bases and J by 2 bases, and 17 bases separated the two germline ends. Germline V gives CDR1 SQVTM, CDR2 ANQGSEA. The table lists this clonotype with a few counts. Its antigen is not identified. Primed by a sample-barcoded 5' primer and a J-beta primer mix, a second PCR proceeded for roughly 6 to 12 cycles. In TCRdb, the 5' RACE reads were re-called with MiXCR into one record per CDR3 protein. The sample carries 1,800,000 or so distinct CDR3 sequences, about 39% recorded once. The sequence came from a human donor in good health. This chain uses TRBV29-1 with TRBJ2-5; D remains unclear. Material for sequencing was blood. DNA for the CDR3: TGCAGCGTTGTCTTAGCTAACCGGCGGCAAGAGACCCAGTACTTC. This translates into CSVVLANRRQETQYF.